There are a few counts of the clone carrying this TCR beta chain. The CDR3 is 14 residues long. V was trimmed by 6 bases and J by 8 bases, leaving 19 bases between them. CDR1 and CDR2 from the germline V gene are MNHEY and SVGAGI. The data belong to a study of cytomegalovirus exposure and HLA in healthy donors. This PCR relied on a set of 60 Vbeta primers and 13 Jbeta primers. Clones were sequenced by immunoSEQ multiplex PCR, and TCRdb holds only the in-frame ones, with some missing. The sample records 95,000 to 150,000 clones, roughly 70% being singletons. This receptor was identified in a woman between 40 and 50 years old in good health and CMV-seropositive. The V gene is TRBV6-5, the J gene TRBJ1-2; TRBD1 might be the D (5 bases). Sequences were obtained from PBMCs. The CDR3 nucleotides are TGTGCCAGCAGGGTTGGCGGGGGATTAGGGGGCTACACCTTC. Protein sequence: CASRVGGGLGGYTF.